This T cell receptor (beta chain) was sequenced for a study of spatial heterogeneity in lung cancer. Study-wide background: Each time, sequencing found more beta-chain sequences than alpha-chain sequences.

Broader study findings: How many expanded intratumoral alpha and beta TCRs were present tracked the tumor mutation count, which was a count of nonsynonymous mutations.

TCRdb ran MiXCR on the 5' RACE reads and lists one entry per CDR3 protein. Of fewer than 20,000 distinct CDR3 sequences in the sample, about 6.5% were seen once. The sample's time point: sample taken at primary tumor resection. The cohort: over 65 early-stage, untreated non-small cell lung cancer patients. The sequenced material consisted of unsorted whole RNA from tumor, nontumor lung or frozen PBMC. The germline V gene has CDR1 SGHTA and CDR2 FQGNSA. The CDR3 consists of 14 residues. V dropped 6 bases and J dropped 2 bases, with 13 bases sitting between them. This clonotype was picked up a small number of times. Its matching antigen is unknown.

The source material was lung tumor tissue, sampled at surgery. This sequence originates from a female donor with early-stage non-small cell lung cancer. This sequence joins TRBV7-2 and TRBJ1-1, with D unresolved. CDR3 nucleotide sequence: TGTGCCAGCAGACCCTCCGGCACCAACACTGAAGCTTTCTTT. Encoded protein: CASRPSGTNTEAFF. The full variable domain, rest sourced from reference TRBV7-2 and TRBJ1-1, is GAGVSQSPSNKVTEKGKDVELRCDPISGHTALYWYRQSLGQGLEFLIYFQGNSAPDKSGLPSDRFSAERTGGSVSTLTIQRTQQEDSAVYLCASRPSGTNTEAFFGQGTRLTVV.